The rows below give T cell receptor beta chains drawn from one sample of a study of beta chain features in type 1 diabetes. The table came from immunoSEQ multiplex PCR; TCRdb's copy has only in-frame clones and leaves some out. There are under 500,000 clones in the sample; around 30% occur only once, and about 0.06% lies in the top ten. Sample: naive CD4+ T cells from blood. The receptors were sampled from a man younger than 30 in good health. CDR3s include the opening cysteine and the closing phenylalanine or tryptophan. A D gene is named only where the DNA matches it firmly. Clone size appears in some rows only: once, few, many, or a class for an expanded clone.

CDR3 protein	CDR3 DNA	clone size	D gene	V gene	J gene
CASSQETGDRGYTF	TGCGCCAGCAGCCAAGAAACAGGGGACCGTGGCTACACCTTC	few	TRBD1	TRBV4-3	TRBJ1-2
CAWTADRVYGYTF	TGTGCCTGGACGGCAGACAGAGTCTATGGCTACACCTTC	few	-	TRBV30	TRBJ1-2
CASSAIRGGTQYF	TGTGCCAGCAGTGCGATACGTGGGGGTACGCAGTATTTT	-	-	TRBV25-1	TRBJ2-3
CASSLVGQSEQFF	TGTGCCAGCAGCTTAGTTGGCCAAAGCGAGCAGTTCTTC	-	-	TRBV7-9	TRBJ2-1
CSVVLQNIEGEAFF	TGCAGCGTTGTTTTACAGAATATAGAGGGTGAAGCTTTCTTT	few	-	TRBV29-1	TRBJ1-1
CASSYDGYEQYF	TGTGCCAGCAGCTATGATGGCTACGAGCAGTACTTC	few	-	TRBV5-5	TRBJ2-7
CASSQGGTSLYF	TGTGCCAGCAGCCAAGGAGGGACTAGCCTGTACTTC	few	TRBD2	TRBV4-2	TRBJ2-7
CASSSGIGSYNEQFF	TGTGCCAGCAGCTCCGGGATCGGCTCCTACAATGAGCAGTTCTTC	-	-	TRBV7-6	TRBJ2-1
CASSYEETQYF	TGTGCCAGCAGTTACGAAGAGACCCAGTACTTC	once	-	TRBV27	TRBJ2-5
CASSLVGSNQPQHF	TGTGCCAGCAGCTTAGTAGGGAGCAATCAGCCCCAGCATTTT	-	-	TRBV7-9	TRBJ1-5
CASSLAASGSTDTQYF	TGTGCCAGCAGCTTAGCGGCTAGCGGGAGCACAGATACGCAGTATTTT	-	TRBD2	TRBV7-2	TRBJ2-3
CASSLYSRETQYF	TGTGCCAGCAGTTTATATTCCCGAGAGACCCAGTACTTC	-	-	TRBV28	TRBJ2-5
CASSHPGRGSTDTQYF	TGTGCCAGCAGCCACCCTGGGCGGGGGAGCACAGATACGCAGTATTTT	-	TRBD2	TRBV5-4	TRBJ2-3
CASSLQGLYNEQFF	TGTGCCAGCAGCCTCCAAGGTCTTTACAATGAGCAGTTCTTC	-	-	TRBV7-2	TRBJ2-1
CASSEPGGLRDTQYF	TGTGCCAGCAGTGAACCCGGGGGCTTGAGAGATACGCAGTATTTT	-	-	TRBV25-1	TRBJ2-3
CASSLRQSGAYGYTF	TGTGCCAGCAGCTTACGACAGAGTGGGGCTTATGGCTACACCTTC	-	-	TRBV11-2	TRBJ1-2
CASSGLRDGYTF	TGTGCCAGCAGTGGGTTGAGAGATGGCTACACCTTC	-	-	TRBV2	TRBJ1-2
CSVEAPGSNPNYGYTF	TGCAGCGTTGAGGCCCCAGGATCAAACCCTAACTATGGCTACACCTTC	once	-	TRBV29-1	TRBJ1-2
CASSGSLGGTEAFF	TGTGCCAGCAGCGGCTCCTTGGGAGGGACTGAAGCTTTCTTT	once	-	TRBV9	TRBJ1-1
CASSRSGLAANEQFF	TGCGCCAGCAGCCGTTCGGGACTAGCGGCAAATGAGCAGTTCTTC	few	TRBD2	TRBV4-3	TRBJ2-1
CACWAGLSSSYEQYF	TGTGCCTGTTGGGCGGGACTTTCTAGCTCCTACGAGCAGTACTTC	-	-	TRBV30	TRBJ2-7
CASSLSRAEAKNIQYF	TGTGCCAGCAGCCTGAGCCGGGCCGAAGCCAAAAACATTCAGTACTTC	once	-	TRBV7-2	TRBJ2-4
CASSLAGGSYEQYF	TGTGCCAGCAGCTTAGCAGGGGGTTCCTACGAGCAGTACTTC	-	TRBD1	TRBV5-4	TRBJ2-7
CAIRMTDTQYF	TGTGCCATCAGGATGACAGATACGCAGTATTTT	-	-	TRBV10-3	TRBJ2-3
CASSYSRPGNTIYF	TGTGCCAGCAGTTACTCTCGGCCTGGAAACACCATATATTTT	-	-	TRBV6-6	TRBJ1-3
CASTSGGYEQYF	TGTGCCAGCACCTCAGGGGGCTACGAGCAGTACTTC	few	TRBD1	TRBV28	TRBJ2-7
CASSGLDYNEQFF	TGTGCCAGCAGCGGACTAGATTACAATGAGCAGTTCTTC	-	TRBD2	TRBV6-1	TRBJ2-1
CASSQELSSGEYEQYF	TGTGCCAGCAGCCAAGAACTATCGAGCGGGGAATACGAGCAGTACTTC	-	TRBD2	TRBV14	TRBJ2-7
CASSAAGQGKNIQYF	TGCGCCAGCAGTGCCGCTGGACAGGGGAAAAACATTCAGTACTTC	few	TRBD1	TRBV10-1	TRBJ2-4
CASSPAGQNTEAFF	TGTGCCAGCAGCCCCGCGGGACAGAACACTGAAGCTTTCTTT	-	-	TRBV9	TRBJ1-1
CASSVAGQAEQYF	TGCGCCAGCAGCGTAGCAGGCCAGGCGGAGCAGTACTTC	-	-	TRBV5-1	TRBJ2-7
CASSFGAGVSETQYF	TGTGCCAGCAGTTTTGGGGCGGGAGTTTCGGAGACCCAGTACTTC	-	TRBD2	TRBV28	TRBJ2-5
CASSLRDRGNIQYF	TGTGCCAGTAGTCTCCGGGACAGGGGTAACATTCAGTACTTC	-	TRBD1	TRBV19	TRBJ2-4
CASSQVSRQGIEQFF	TGTGCCAGCAGCCAAGTATCCCGACAGGGTATTGAGCAGTTCTTC	-	TRBD1	TRBV14	TRBJ2-1
CASSTGLAGAKNEQFF	TGCGCCAGCAGCACGGGACTAGCGGGAGCAAAGAATGAGCAGTTCTTC	-	TRBD2	TRBV5-1	TRBJ2-1
CASNQWGTGANVLTF	TGTGCCAGCAACCAGTGGGGAACTGGGGCCAACGTCCTGACTTTC	-	-	TRBV4-2	TRBJ2-6
CASRHGLDSYNEQFF	TGTGCCAGCAGACACGGACTAGATTCCTACAATGAGCAGTTCTTC	-	TRBD2	TRBV6-1	TRBJ2-1
CASSERWGFTTDTQYF	TGTGCCAGCAGTGAAAGATGGGGGTTCACAACAGATACGCAGTATTTT	few	-	TRBV2	TRBJ2-3
CASSARLAGESVYEQYF	TGTGCCAGCAGCGCGCGACTAGCGGGAGAGTCGGTCTACGAGCAGTACTTC	few	TRBD2	TRBV9	TRBJ2-7
CASTYGGAYNEQFF	TGCGCCAGCACGTACGGCGGGGCTTACAATGAGCAGTTCTTC	-	-	TRBV5-1	TRBJ2-1
CASSWRTGRNNEQFF	TGTGCCAGCAGCTGGCGAACAGGGAGGAACAATGAGCAGTTCTTC	-	-	TRBV11-3	TRBJ2-1
CASSETTSGRGNNEQFF	TGTGCCAGCAGTGAAACGACTAGCGGGAGGGGTAACAATGAGCAGTTCTTC	-	TRBD2	TRBV6-1	TRBJ2-1
CASSPDRGRETQYF	TGTGCCAGCAGCCCCGACAGGGGTCGAGAGACCCAGTACTTC	-	TRBD1	TRBV7-2	TRBJ2-5
CASSFDGLAGEQYF	TGTGCCAGCAGCTTCGATGGACTAGCAGGCGAGCAGTACTTC	-	TRBD2	TRBV7-2	TRBJ2-7
CASSQALGETQYF	TGCGCCAGCAGCCAAGCCCTGGGGGAGACCCAGTACTTC	few	-	TRBV4-3	TRBJ2-5
CASSLRTENTEAFF	TGCGCCAGCAGCTTGCGGACAGAGAACACTGAAGCTTTCTTT	-	-	TRBV5-1	TRBJ1-1
CSVTVSGTGADTQYF	TGCAGCGTTACGGTTAGCGGGACCGGGGCAGATACGCAGTATTTT	-	TRBD2	TRBV29-1	TRBJ2-3
CASSHHSGRPGELFF	TGCGCCAGCAGCCATCACAGCGGGCGCCCCGGGGAGCTGTTTTTT	-	-	TRBV4-3	TRBJ2-2
CASSTRSGGNYNEQFF	TGTGCCAGCAGCACCAGGTCAGGAGGGAACTACAATGAGCAGTTCTTC	few	-	TRBV9	TRBJ2-1
CATSRDRTGRRNEQYF	TGTGCCACCAGCAGAGATCGGACAGGGAGAAGAAACGAGCAGTACTTC	few	TRBD1	TRBV15	TRBJ2-7
CASSLADTGELFF	TGTGCCAGCAGCTTAGCAGACACCGGGGAGCTGTTTTTT	-	-	TRBV7-7	TRBJ2-2
CASSIVADTEQFF	TGTGCCAGTAGTATTGTTGCGGACACTGAGCAGTTCTTC	few	-	TRBV19	TRBJ2-1
CAWSLRGTGSAGEQYF	TGTGCCTGGAGTCTCCGGGGAACAGGCTCAGCGGGGGAGCAGTACTTC	-	TRBD2	TRBV30	TRBJ2-7
CASRGGSEQFF	TGTGCCAGTCGGGGGGGCTCTGAGCAGTTCTTC	-	TRBD2	TRBV6-1	TRBJ2-1
CAWTITGTGANVLTF	TGTGCCTGGACGATCACAGGGACTGGGGCCAACGTCCTGACTTTC	-	-	TRBV30	TRBJ2-6
CSVARGSGSWDEQFF	TGCAGCGTGGCCCGGGGGAGCGGGAGTTGGGATGAGCAGTTCTTC	few	TRBD2	TRBV29-1	TRBJ2-1
CASSLRTGGYGYTF	TGTGCCAGCAGCCTAAGGACAGGTGGCTATGGCTACACCTTC	-	TRBD1	TRBV7-9	TRBJ1-2
CASSAGTSGRETQYF	TGTGCCAGCTCAGCCGGGACTAGCGGAAGGGAGACCCAGTACTTC	-	TRBD2	TRBV18	TRBJ2-5
CSARAILPGAQYF	TGCAGCGCCCGAGCTATCCTCCCCGGGGCCCAGTACTTC	-	-	TRBV29-1	TRBJ2-5